This TCR beta chain originates from a study of blood T cell repertoires in COVID-19. Study background: COVID-19 samples from acute and convalescent phases originated in the United States, Italy and Spain. The analysed material was cDNA or gDNA that came from T cells, B-cell-depleted T cells, or PBMCs.

The study recruited people aged roughly 18 to 100 years across more than 20 US areas. Per the original data handling: Reference gene primer amplification gave estimated nucleated cell counts. Sequencing was performed with immunoSEQ multiplex PCR; in TCRdb, only in-frame clones are kept and a portion is missing. The D gene and trimming were derived from the DNA, and the V and J assignments and clone size from that table. The table shows hundreds of thousands of clones, with under 90% occurring only once. The TCR sequence derives from a young man with acute COVID-19. The sample comprised PBMCs or T cells enriched from blood (not recorded which).

The CDR3 loop is CASSKLGQYQPQHF. CDR3 nucleotides: TGTGCCAGCAGCAAACTGGGACAGTATCAGCCCCAGCATTTT. The rearrangement links TRBV6-5 to TRBJ1-5; 7 nucleotides agree with TRBD1. The germline V gene encodes CDR1 MNHEY and CDR2 SVGAGI. This CDR3 spans 14 amino acids. V trimming: 6 bases; J trimming: 5 bases; junction bases outside the gene matches: 7.